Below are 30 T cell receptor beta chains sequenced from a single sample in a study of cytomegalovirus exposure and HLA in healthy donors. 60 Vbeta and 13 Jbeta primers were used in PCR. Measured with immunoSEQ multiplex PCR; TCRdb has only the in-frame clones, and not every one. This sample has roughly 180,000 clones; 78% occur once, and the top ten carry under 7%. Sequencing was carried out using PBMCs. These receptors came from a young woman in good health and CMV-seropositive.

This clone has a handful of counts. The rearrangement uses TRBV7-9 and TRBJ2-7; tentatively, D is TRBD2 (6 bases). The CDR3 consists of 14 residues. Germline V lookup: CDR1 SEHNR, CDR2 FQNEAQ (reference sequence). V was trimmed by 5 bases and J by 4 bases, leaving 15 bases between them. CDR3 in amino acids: CASSGREYTYEQYF. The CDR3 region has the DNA TGTGCCAGCAGCGGTCGGGAGTACACGTACGAGCAGTACTTC.

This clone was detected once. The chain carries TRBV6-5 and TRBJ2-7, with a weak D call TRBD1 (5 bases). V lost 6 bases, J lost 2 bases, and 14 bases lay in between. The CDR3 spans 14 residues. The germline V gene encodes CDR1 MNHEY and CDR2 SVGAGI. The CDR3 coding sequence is TGTGCCAGCAGAACCTCAGGGTTAACCTACGAGCAGTACTTC. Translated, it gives CASRTSGLTYEQYF.

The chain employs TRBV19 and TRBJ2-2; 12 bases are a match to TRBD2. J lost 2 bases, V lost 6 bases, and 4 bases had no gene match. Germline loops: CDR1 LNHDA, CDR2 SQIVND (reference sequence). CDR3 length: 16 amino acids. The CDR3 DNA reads TGTGCCAGTAGCACTAGCGGGGGGCTCAACACCGGGGAGCTGTTTTTT. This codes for CASSTSGGLNTGELFF.

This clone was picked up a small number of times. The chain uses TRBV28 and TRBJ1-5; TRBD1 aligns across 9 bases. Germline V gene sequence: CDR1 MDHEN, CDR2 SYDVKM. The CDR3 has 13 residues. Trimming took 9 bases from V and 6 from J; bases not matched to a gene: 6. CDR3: CASNRGQGQPQHF. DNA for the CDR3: TGTGCCAGTAACAGGGGGCAGGGTCAGCCCCAGCATTTT.

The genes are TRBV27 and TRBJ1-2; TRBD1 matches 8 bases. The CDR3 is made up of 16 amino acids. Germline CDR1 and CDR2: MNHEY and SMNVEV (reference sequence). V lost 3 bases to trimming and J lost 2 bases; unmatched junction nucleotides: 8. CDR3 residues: CASSFFQGAQNYGYTF. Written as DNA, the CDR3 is TGTGCCAGCAGTTTTTTTCAGGGGGCGCAAAACTATGGCTACACCTTC.

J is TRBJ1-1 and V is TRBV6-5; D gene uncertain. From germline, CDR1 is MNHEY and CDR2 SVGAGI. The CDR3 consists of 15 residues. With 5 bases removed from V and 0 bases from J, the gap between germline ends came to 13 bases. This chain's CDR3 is CASSQVLHLNTEAFF. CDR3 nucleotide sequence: TGTGCCAGCAGTCAGGTCTTACATCTGAACACTGAAGCTTTCTTT.

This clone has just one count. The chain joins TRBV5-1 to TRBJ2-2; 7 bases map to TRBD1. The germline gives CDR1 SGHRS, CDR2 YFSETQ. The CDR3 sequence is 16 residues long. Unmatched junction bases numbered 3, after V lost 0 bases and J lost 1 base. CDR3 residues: CASSLGGTVNTGELFF. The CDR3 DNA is TGCGCCAGCAGCTTGGGGGGGACAGTGAACACCGGGGAGCTGTTTTTT. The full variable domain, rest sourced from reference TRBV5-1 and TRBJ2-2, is KAGVTQTPRYLIKTRGQQVTLSCSPISGHRSVSWYQQTPGQGLQFLFEYFSETQRNKGNFPGRFSGRQFSNSRSEMNVSTLELGDSALYLCASSLGGTVNTGELFFGEGSRLTVL.

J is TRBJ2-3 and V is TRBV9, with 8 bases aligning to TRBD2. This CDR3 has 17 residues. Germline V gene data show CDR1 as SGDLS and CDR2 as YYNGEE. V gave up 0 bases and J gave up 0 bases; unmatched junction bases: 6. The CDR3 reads CASSVARGGASTDTQYF. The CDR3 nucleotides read TGTGCCAGCAGCGTAGCTCGGGGGGGCGCTAGCACAGATACGCAGTATTTT.

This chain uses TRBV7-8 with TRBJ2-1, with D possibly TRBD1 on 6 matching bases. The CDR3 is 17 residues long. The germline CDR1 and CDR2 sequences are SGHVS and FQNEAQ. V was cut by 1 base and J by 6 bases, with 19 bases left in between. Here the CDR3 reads CASSLGLTGSLGNEQFF. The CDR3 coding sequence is TGTGCCAGCAGCTTAGGGCTTACAGGGTCTTTGGGCAATGAGCAGTTCTTC.

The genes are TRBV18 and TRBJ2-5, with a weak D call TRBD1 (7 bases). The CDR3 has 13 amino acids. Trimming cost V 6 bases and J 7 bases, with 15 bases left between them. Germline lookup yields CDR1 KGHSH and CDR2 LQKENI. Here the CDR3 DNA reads TGTGCCAGCTCGACAGGGAGGATTGGGACCCAGTACTTC. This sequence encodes CASSTGRIGTQYF.

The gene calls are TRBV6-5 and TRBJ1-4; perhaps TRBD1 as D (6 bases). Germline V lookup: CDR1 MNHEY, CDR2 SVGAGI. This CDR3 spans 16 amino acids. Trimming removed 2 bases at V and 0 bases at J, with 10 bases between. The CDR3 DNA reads TGTGCCAGCAGTTACCGACAGGTCTCAACTAATGAAAAACTGTTTTTT. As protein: CASSYRQVSTNEKLFF.

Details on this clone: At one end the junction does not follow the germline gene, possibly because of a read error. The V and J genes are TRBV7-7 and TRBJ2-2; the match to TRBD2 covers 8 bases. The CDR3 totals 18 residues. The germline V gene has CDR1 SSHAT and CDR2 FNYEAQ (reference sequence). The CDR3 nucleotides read TGTGCTAGCAGCTTAGTCCCCAGCGGGGGCACACTGGGCGGGGAGCTGTTTTTT. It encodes CASSLVPSGGTLGGELFF.

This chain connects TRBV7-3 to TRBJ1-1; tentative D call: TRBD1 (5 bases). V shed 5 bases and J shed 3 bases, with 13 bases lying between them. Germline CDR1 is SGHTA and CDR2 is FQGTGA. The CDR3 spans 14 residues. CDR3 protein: CASSPTWGDTEAFF. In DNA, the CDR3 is TGTGCCAGCAGCCCTACTTGGGGGGACACTGAAGCTTTCTTT. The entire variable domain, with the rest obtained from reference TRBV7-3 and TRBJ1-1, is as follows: GAGVSQTPSNKVTEKGKYVELRCDPISGHTALYWYRQSLGQGPEFLIYFQGTGAADDSGLPNDRFFAVRPEGSVSTLKIQRTERGDSAVYLCASSPTWGDTEAFFGQGTRLTVV.

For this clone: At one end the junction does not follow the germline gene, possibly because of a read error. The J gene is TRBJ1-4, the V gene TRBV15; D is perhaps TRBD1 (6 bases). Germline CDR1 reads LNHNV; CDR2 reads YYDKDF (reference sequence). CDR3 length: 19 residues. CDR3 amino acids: CATSRETGRGPRTNEKLFF. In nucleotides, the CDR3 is TGTGCCACCAGCCGAGAGACCGGCAGGGGACCTCGAACTAATGAAAAACTGTTTTTT.

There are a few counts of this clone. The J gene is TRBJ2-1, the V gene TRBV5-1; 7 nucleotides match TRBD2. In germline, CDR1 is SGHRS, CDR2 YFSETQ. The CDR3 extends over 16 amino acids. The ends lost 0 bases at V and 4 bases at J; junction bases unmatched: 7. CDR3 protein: CASSLEASGRYNEQFF. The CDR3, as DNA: TGCGCCAGCAGCTTGGAAGCTAGCGGCAGGTACAATGAGCAGTTCTTC.

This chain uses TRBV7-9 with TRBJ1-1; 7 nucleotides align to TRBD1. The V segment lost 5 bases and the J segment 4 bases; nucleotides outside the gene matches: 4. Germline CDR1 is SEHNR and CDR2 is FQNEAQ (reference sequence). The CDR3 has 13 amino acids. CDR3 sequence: CASSPGQSTEAFF. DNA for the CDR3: TGTGCCAGCAGCCCGGGACAGTCCACTGAAGCTTTCTTT.

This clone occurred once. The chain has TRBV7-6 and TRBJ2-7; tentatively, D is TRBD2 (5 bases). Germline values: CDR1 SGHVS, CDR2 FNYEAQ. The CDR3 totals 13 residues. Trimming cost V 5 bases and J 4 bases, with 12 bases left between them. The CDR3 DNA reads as TGTGCCAGCAGCGAGGGTGTTGGATACGAGCAGTACTTC. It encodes CASSEGVGYEQYF.

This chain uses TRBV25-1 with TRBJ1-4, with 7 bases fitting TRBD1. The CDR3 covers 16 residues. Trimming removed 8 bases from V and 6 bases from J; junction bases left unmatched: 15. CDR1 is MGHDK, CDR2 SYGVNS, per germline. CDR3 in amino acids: CASGGSQGQPHEKLFF. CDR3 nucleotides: TGTGCCAGCGGGGGTTCTCAGGGACAGCCTCATGAAAAACTGTTTTTT. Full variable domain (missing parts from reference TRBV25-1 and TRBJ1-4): EADIYQTPRYLVIGTGKKITLECSQTMGHDKMYWYQQDPGMELHLIHYSYGVNSTEKGDLSSESTVSRIRTEHFPLTLESARPSHTSQYLCASGGSQGQPHEKLFFGSGTQLSVL.

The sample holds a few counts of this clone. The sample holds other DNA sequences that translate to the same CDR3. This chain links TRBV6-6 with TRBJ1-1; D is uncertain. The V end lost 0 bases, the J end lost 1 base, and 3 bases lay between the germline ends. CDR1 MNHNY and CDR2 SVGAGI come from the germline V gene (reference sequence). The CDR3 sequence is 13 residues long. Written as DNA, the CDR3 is TGTGCCAGCAGTTACTCGCGGAACACTGAAGCTTTCTTT. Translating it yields CASSYSRNTEAFF.

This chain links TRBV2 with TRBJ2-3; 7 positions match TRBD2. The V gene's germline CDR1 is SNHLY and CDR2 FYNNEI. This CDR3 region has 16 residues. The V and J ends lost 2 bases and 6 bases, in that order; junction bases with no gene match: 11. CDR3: CASSEFGLVVRDTQYF. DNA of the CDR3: TGTGCCAGCAGTGAATTCGGACTAGTGGTCCGGGATACGCAGTATTTT.

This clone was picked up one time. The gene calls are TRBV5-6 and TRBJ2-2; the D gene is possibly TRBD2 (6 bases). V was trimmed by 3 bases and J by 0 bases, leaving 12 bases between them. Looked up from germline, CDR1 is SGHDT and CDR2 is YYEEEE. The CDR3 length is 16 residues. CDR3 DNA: TGTGCCAGCAGCTCACCGGGAGTTGCGAACACCGGGGAGCTGTTTTTT. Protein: CASSSPGVANTGELFF.

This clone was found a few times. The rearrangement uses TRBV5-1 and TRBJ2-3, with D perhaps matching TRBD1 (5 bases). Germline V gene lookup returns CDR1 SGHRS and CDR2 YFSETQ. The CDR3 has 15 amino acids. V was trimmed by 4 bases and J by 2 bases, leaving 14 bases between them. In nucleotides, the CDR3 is TGCGCCAGCAGCCTAACCGGACATATCACAGATACGCAGTATTTT. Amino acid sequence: CASSLTGHITDTQYF.

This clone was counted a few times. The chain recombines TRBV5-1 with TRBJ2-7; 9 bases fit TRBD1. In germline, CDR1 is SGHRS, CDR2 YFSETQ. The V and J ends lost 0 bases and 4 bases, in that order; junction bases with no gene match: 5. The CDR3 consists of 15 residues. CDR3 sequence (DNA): TGCGCCAGCAGCTTGGGGACAGGGGATGTGTACGAGCAGTACTTC. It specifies CASSLGTGDVYEQYF.

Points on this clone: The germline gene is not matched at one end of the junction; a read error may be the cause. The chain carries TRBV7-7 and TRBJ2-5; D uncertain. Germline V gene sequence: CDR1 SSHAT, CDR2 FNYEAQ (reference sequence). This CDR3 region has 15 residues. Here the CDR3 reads CASSLGGHAQETQYF. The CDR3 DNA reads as TGTGCTAGCAGCTTAGGTGGGCATGCACAAGAGACCCAGTACTTC.

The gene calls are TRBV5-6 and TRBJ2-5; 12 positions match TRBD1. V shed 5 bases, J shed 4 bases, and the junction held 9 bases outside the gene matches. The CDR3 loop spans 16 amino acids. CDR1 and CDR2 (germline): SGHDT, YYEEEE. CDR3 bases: TGTGCCAGCAGGGAGGCCGGGACAGGGGGCGGAGAGACCCAGTACTTC. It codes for CASREAGTGGGETQYF.

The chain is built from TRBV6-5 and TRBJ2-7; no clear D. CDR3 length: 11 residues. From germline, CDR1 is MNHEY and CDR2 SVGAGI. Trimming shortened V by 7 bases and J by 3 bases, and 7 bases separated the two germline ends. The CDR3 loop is CASMADYEQYF. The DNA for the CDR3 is TGTGCCAGCATGGCGGACTACGAGCAGTACTTC.

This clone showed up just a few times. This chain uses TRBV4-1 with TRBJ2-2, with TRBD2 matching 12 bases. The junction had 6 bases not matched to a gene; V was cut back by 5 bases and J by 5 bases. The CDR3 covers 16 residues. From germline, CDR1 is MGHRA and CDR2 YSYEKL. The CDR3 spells CASSKLAGGGTGELFF. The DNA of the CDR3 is TGCGCCAGCAGCAAACTAGCGGGGGGCGGGACCGGGGAGCTGTTTTTT.

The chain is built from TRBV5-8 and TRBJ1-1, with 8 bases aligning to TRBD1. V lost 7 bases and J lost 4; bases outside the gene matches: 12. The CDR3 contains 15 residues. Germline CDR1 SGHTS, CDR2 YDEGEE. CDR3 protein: CASPNRGKLGTEAFF. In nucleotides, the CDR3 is TGTGCCAGCCCGAACAGGGGGAAGCTGGGCACTGAAGCTTTCTTT.

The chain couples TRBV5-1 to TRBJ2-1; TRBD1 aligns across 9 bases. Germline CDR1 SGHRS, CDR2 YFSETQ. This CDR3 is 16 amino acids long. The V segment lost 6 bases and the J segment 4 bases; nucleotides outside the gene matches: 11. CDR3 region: CASIVGDRVAYNEQFF. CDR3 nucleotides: TGCGCCAGCATTGTGGGGGACAGGGTAGCGTACAATGAGCAGTTCTTC.

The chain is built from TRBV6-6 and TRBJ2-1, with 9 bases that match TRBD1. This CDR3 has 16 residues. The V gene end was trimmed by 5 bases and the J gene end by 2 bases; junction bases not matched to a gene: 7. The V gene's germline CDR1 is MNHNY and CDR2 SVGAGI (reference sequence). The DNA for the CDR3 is TGTGCCAGCAGTGGAAACAGGGGGCGAGCCTACAATGAGCAGTTCTTC. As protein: CASSGNRGRAYNEQFF.